Shown below are 20 T cell receptor beta chains from a single sample sequenced in a study of T cell responses to AZD1222 COVID-19 vaccine. Measured with immunoSEQ multiplex PCR; TCRdb has only the in-frame clones, and not every one. The table has approximately 89,000 clones, around nine tenths seen once; the top ten hold around a tenth. The specimen comprised peripheral blood, sampled 28 days after the second AZD1222 dose. The receptors stem from an adult who received the AZD1222 COVID-19 vaccine.

As DNA, the CDR3 is TGTGCCAGCAGCTACACAGCCCAAGAGACCCAGTACTTC. Amino acid sequence: CASSYTAQETQYF. The rearrangement uses TRBV7-2 and TRBJ2-5; D not certain. V lost 4 bases, J lost 1 base, and 7 bases lay in between. Germline V lookup: CDR1 SGHTA, CDR2 FQGNSA. The CDR3 length is 13 residues. Supplemented by reference TRBV7-2 and TRBJ2-5, the full variable domain reads GAGVSQSPSNKVTEKGKDVELRCDPISGHTALYWYRQSLGQGLEFLIYFQGNSAPDKSGLPSDRFSAERTGGSVSTLTIQRTQQEDSAVYLCASSYTAQETQYFGPGTRLLVL.

The J gene is TRBJ2-2, the V gene TRBV5-1; 7 nucleotides line up with TRBD2. This CDR3 has 12 residues. Germline values: CDR1 SGHRS, CDR2 YFSETQ. V gave up 3 bases and J gave up 12 bases; unmatched junction bases: 5. The CDR3 bases are TGCGCCAGCAGCTCGGGGGGATTCCAGCTGTTTTTT. The encoded protein is CASSSGGFQLFF.

This chain connects TRBV18 to TRBJ1-2; D not resolved. In germline, CDR1 is KGHSH, CDR2 LQKENI. The CDR3 has 13 amino acids. V lost 4 bases to trimming and J lost 6 bases, with 12 bases between them. The DNA for the CDR3 is TGTGCCAGCTCACGACGAGAAACGGATGGCTACACCTTC. Protein: CASSRRETDGYTF. The variable domain in full, with the rest retrieved from reference TRBV18 and TRBJ1-2, is NAGVMQNPRHLVRRRGQEARLRCSPMKGHSHVYWYRQLPEEGLKFMVYLQKENIIDESGMPKERFSAEFPKEGPSILRIQQVVRGDSAAYFCASSRRETDGYTFGSGTRLTVV.

The chain couples TRBV6-5 to TRBJ2-1; 8 nucleotides line up with TRBD2. The CDR3 has 15 residues. Germline V lookup: CDR1 MNHEY, CDR2 SVGAGI. The V segment lost 2 bases and the J segment 2 bases; nucleotides outside the gene matches: 2. CDR3 region: CASSYLRGAYNEQFF. For the CDR3, the DNA is TGTGCCAGCAGTTACCTGCGGGGGGCCTACAATGAGCAGTTCTTC.

The chain has TRBV5-4 and TRBJ2-3; 10 nucleotides match TRBD2. Germline CDR1 and CDR2: SGHNT and YYREEE (reference sequence). V was clipped by 4 bases and J by 1 base; unmatched bases: 9. This CDR3 spans 17 amino acids. The CDR3 bases are TGTGCCAGCAGCCCCAGGGCTAGCGGGGGCCGCACAGATACGCAGTATTTT. This sequence encodes CASSPRASGGRTDTQYF. The whole variable domain, remainder taken from reference TRBV5-4 and TRBJ2-3, is ETGVTQSPTHLIKTRGQQVTLRCSSQSGHNTVSWYQQALGQGPQFIFQYYREEENGRGNFPPRFSGLQFPNYSSELNVNALELDDSALYLCASSPRASGGRTDTQYFGPGTRLTVL.

The chain is built from TRBV12-3 or TRBV12-4 and TRBJ2-2; D possibly corresponds to TRBD1 (6 bases). The CDR3 runs to 13 residues. V lost 5 bases and J lost 5, with 9 bases in between. The CDR3 sequence: CASSLGQTGELFF. The CDR3 region has the DNA TGTGCCAGCAGTCTCGGACAGACCGGGGAGCTGTTTTTT.

The V and J genes are TRBV7-9 and TRBJ1-3, with D tentatively TRBD1 (5 bases). V was clipped by 5 bases and J by 0 bases, with 11 bases between them. The CDR3 loop spans 15 amino acids. CDR1 and CDR2 (germline): SEHNR, FQNEAQ (reference sequence). The CDR3 region is CASSDDGHSGNTIYF. CDR3 DNA sequence: TGTGCCAGCAGCGATGACGGACACTCTGGAAACACCATATATTTT.

This sequence joins TRBV18 and TRBJ2-7, with 11 bases lining up with TRBD1. The CDR3 is 16 residues long. CDR1 and CDR2 from the germline V gene are KGHSH and LQKENI. The V gene end was trimmed by 3 bases and the J gene end by 0 bases; junction bases not matched to a gene: 4. The CDR3 spells CASSPPGQGGSYEQYF. The CDR3 region has the DNA TGTGCCAGCTCACCCCCGGGACAGGGGGGCTCCTACGAGCAGTACTTC. Full variable domain (outside the CDR3, taken from reference TRBV18 and TRBJ2-7): NAGVMQNPRHLVRRRGQEARLRCSPMKGHSHVYWYRQLPEEGLKFMVYLQKENIIDESGMPKERFSAEFPKEGPSILRIQQVVRGDSAAYFCASSPPGQGGSYEQYFGPGTRLTVT.

The chain recombines TRBV5-6 with TRBJ1-6; D is undetermined. CDR1 is SGHDT, CDR2 YYEEEE, per germline. Trimming cost V 4 bases and J 7 bases, with 15 bases left between them. The CDR3 is made up of 15 amino acids. The DNA of the CDR3 is TGTGCCAGCAGCCTGGGTCGGGCTCCAAATTCACCCCTCCACTTT. Amino acids: CASSLGRAPNSPLHF. The full variable domain, its missing parts supplied by reference TRBV5-6 and TRBJ1-6, is DAGVTQSPTHLIKTRGQQVTLRCSPKSGHDTVSWYQQALGQGPQFIFQYYEEEERQRGNFPDRFSGHQFPNYSSELNVNALLLGDSALYLCASSLGRAPNSPLHFGNGTRLTVT.

The chain couples TRBV18 to TRBJ2-5; no firm D call. Trimming pared 6 bases from V and 0 bases from J, leaving 5 bases between. Germline V gene sequence: CDR1 KGHSH, CDR2 LQKENI. CDR3 length: 12 residues. The CDR3 DNA is TGTGCCAGCTCTCAGTACCAAGAGACCCAGTACTTC. This codes for CASSQYQETQYF.

The genes are TRBV7-9 and TRBJ2-2; D ambiguous. Trimming took off 1 base at V and 0 bases at J, with 12 bases between the two ends. Per the germline V gene, CDR1 is SEHNR and CDR2 is FQNEAQ (reference sequence). The length of the CDR3 is 17 residues. The CDR3 sequence is CASSLVPGRANTGELFF. DNA of the CDR3: TGTGCCAGCAGCTTAGTTCCGGGCAGAGCGAACACCGGGGAGCTGTTTTTT. The complete variable domain, with remaining parts taken from reference TRBV7-9 and TRBJ2-2, reads DTGVSQNPRHKITKRGQNVTFRCDPISEHNRLYWYRQTLGQGPEFLTYFQNEAQLEKSRLLSDRFSAERPKGSFSTLEIQRTEQGDSAMYLCASSLVPGRANTGELFFGEGSRLTVL.

This chain uses TRBV27 with TRBJ1-2; D is uncertain. CDR3 length: 13 amino acids. Germline-derived CDR1 and CDR2 are MNHEY and SMNVEV (reference sequence). Trimming removed 2 bases from V and 3 bases from J, with 7 bases in between. Written as DNA, the CDR3 is TGTGCCAGCAGTTTAGGCAGGTACTATGGCTACACCTTC. It encodes CASSLGRYYGYTF.

This chain links TRBV25-1 with TRBJ2-5, with 7 bases matching TRBD1. Germline loops: CDR1 MGHDK, CDR2 SYGVNS. J lost 5 bases, V lost 5 bases, and 8 bases had no gene match. The length of the CDR3 is 14 residues. The CDR3 DNA sequence: TGTGCCAGCAGTCCCGGGACAGCTGTGGAGACCCAGTACTTC. The encoded protein is CASSPGTAVETQYF.

In DNA form, the CDR3 reads TGTGCCAGCAGGACACTGCCGATTTACGAGCAGTACTTC. It encodes CASRTLPIYEQYF. The chain recombines TRBV6-5 with TRBJ2-7, with D uncertain. The length of the CDR3 is 13 residues. Looked up from germline, CDR1 is MNHEY and CDR2 is SVGAGI. Trimming took off 6 bases at V and 4 bases at J, with 13 bases between the two ends.

The chain joins TRBV20-1 to TRBJ2-7; TRBD1 might be the D (5 bases). This CDR3 region has 11 residues. V lost 3 bases and J lost 6, with 9 bases in between. Germline V CDR1 and CDR2: DFQATT, SNEGSKA (reference sequence). Written as DNA, the CDR3 is TGCAGTGCTAGGAGACAGCTCGAGCAGTACTTC. Amino acids: CSARRQLEQYF.

The chain links TRBV7-3 to TRBJ2-5; D may match TRBD1 or TRBD2 (7 bases each). CDR1 and CDR2 from the germline V gene are SGHTA and FQGTGA. Deletions cut 2 bases from V and 2 bases from J, with 12 bases between. The CDR3 contains 15 residues. CDR3 nucleotide sequence: TGTGCCAGCAGCTTAGCAGGGGGGGTTCAAGAGACCCAGTACTTC. This translates into CASSLAGGVQETQYF.

The chain recombines TRBV11-2 with TRBJ1-2, with TRBD1 matching 8 bases. Trimming cost V 2 bases and J 4 bases; bases outside gene matches: 6. Germline CDR1 is SGHAT and CDR2 is FQNNGV. This CDR3 has 15 residues. The CDR3 protein is CASSLRQGTAYGYTF. CDR3 DNA: TGTGCCAGCAGCTTAAGACAGGGGACGGCCTATGGCTACACCTTC.

The sample holds a few counts of this clone. The chain employs TRBV6-1 and TRBJ2-7, with D uncertain. Trimming left V 3 bases short and J 3 bases short, with 18 bases between. Germline CDR1 reads MNHNS; CDR2 reads SASEGT. The CDR3 is 16 amino acids. This CDR3 reads CASSDPGRPLGYEQYF. The CDR3, as DNA: TGTGCCAGCAGTGACCCGGGTAGGCCCTTGGGCTACGAGCAGTACTTC.

Regarding this clone: This specimen includes other DNA sequences encoding the same CDR3. This chain joins TRBV6-5 and TRBJ1-2; 11 nucleotides agree with TRBD1. V dropped 0 bases and J dropped 4; count of bases not matched to a gene: 4. The CDR3 is 16 residues long. CDR1 is MNHEY and CDR2 is SVGAGI in the germline V gene. The CDR3 region is CASSYSRTGGGYGYTF. Here the CDR3 DNA reads TGTGCCAGCAGTTACTCTAGGACAGGGGGCGGCTATGGCTACACCTTC.

Concerning this clone: A junction end diverges from the germline sequence, so it may reflect a read error. This chain uses TRBV7-2 with TRBJ1-3; D is perhaps TRBD1 (6 bases). In germline, CDR1 is SGHTA, CDR2 FQGNSA. The CDR3 loop spans 16 amino acids. CDR3 DNA: TGTGCCAGCAGCTTAGAGGCCAGGGGTTGGGGAAACACCACATATTTT. Residues: CASSLEARGWGNTTYF.